These T cell receptor beta chains were read from a single sample in a study of blood T cell repertoires in COVID-19. Generated by immunoSEQ multiplex PCR, the TCRdb table keeps only in-frame clones and is missing some. This sample has some 670,000 clones; around 90% occur once, and the top ten carry approximately 0.3%. Specimen: peripheral blood. The receptors were sampled from a woman aged 18-30 years with acute or convalescent COVID-19. Both conserved end residues are part of each CDR3. D genes are given only for firm matches. Clone size is not always given. Where it is, it says once, few, many or a class for expanded clones.

14	TRBJ1-6	NA	TRBV27	NA	CASRKEGPNSPLHF	TGTGCCAGCAGGAAAGAGGGCCCTAATTCACCCCTCCACTTT
14	TRBJ1-2	NA	TRBV10-3	NA	CAISESTLISGYTF	TGTGCCATCAGTGAGTCGACTCTTATCTCTGGCTACACCTTC
13	TRBJ1-1	NA	TRBV21-1	NA	CASRGDGNTEAFF	TGTGCCAGCAGAGGAGACGGGAACACTGAAGCTTTCTTT
14	TRBJ1-4	NA	TRBV19	NA	CASSGTSVNEKLFF	TGTGCCAGTAGCGGGACATCCGTTAATGAAAAACTGTTTTTT
15	TRBJ1-2	TRBD1	TRBV30	NA	CAWSPEQGAYYGYTF	TGTGCCTGGAGTCCTGAACAGGGGGCTTACTATGGCTACACCTTC
12	TRBJ2-7	NA	TRBV18	NA	CATSTEAYEQYF	TGTGCCACCTCGACAGAGGCCTACGAGCAGTACTTC
15	TRBJ2-5	TRBD2	TRBV19	NA	CASSDGGGRRETQYF	TGTGCCAGTAGCGATGGGGGCGGGAGGAGAGAGACCCAGTACTTC
15	TRBJ1-4	NA	TRBV5-5	NA	CASSLTGSLSEKLFF	TGTGCCAGCAGCTTGACAGGATCCCTTTCTGAAAAACTGTTTTTT
21	TRBJ1-6	NA	TRBV30	NA	CAWSPKAGDRVLLPYNSPLHF	TGTGCCTGGAGTCCCAAAGCAGGGGATAGGGTTCTACTACCCTATAATTCACCCCTCCACTTT
16	TRBJ1-5	TRBD1	TRBV7-9	NA	CASSQGTGGGNQPQHF	TGTGCCAGCAGCCAAGGGACAGGGGGGGGTAATCAGCCCCAGCATTTT
13	TRBJ1-1	NA	TRBV20-1	NA	CSASWFGNTEAFF	TGCAGTGCTAGTTGGTTCGGGAACACTGAAGCTTTCTTT
18	TRBJ1-4	NA	TRBV12-1	NA	CASSFGRPDSTTNEKLFF	TGTGCCAGCAGCTTTGGCCGGCCGGACAGCACCACTAATGAAAAACTGTTTTTT
13	TRBJ1-1	NA	TRBV3-1/TRBV3-2	NA	CASSLQGNTEAFF	TGTGCCAGCAGCCTTCAGGGAAACACTGAAGCTTTCTTT
15	TRBJ1-6	TRBD1	TRBV18	NA	CASSRTGQGDSPLHF	TGTGCCAGCTCACGAACCGGACAGGGAGACTCACCCCTCCACTTT
17	TRBJ1-5	TRBD1	TRBV5-6	NA	CASSLRRRDRVDQPQHF	TGTGCCAGCAGCTTGAGAAGGCGGGACAGGGTCGATCAGCCCCAGCATTTT
14	TRBJ2-1	TRBD1	TRBV3-1/TRBV3-2	NA	CASSPLGQGHEQFF	TGTGCCAGCAGCCCTCTGGGACAGGGCCATGAGCAGTTCTTC
12	TRBJ2-7	NA	TRBV3-1/TRBV3-2	few	CASSQAGYEQYF	TGTGCCAGCAGCCAAGCGGGGTACGAGCAGTACTTC
14	TRBJ1-4	NA	TRBV7-3	NA	CASSFSFRHEQLFF	TGTGCCAGCAGCTTTTCATTCCGCCACGAGCAACTGTTTTTT
12	TRBJ1-2	NA	TRBV5-4	once	CASSSNSYGYTF	TGTGCCAGCAGCTCTAACAGTTATGGCTACACCTTC
16	TRBJ2-2	TRBD1	TRBV7-2	NA	CASSNRGQGNTGELFF	TGTGCCAGCAGCAACAGGGGGCAGGGGAACACCGGGGAGCTGTTTTTT
15	TRBJ1-2	TRBD1	TRBV19	NA	CASSMGQGIEYGYTF	TGTGCCAGTAGTATGGGACAGGGGATAGAGTATGGCTACACCTTC
16	TRBJ2-3	TRBD2	TRBV4-1	NA	CASSQGYGGAGDTQYF	TGCGCCAGCAGCCAAGGATACGGGGGGGCTGGGGATACGCAGTATTTT
17	TRBJ1-1	NA	TRBV21-1	NA	CASSNHLGGVMNTEAFF	TGTGCCAGCAGCAATCACTTAGGAGGGGTCATGAACACTGAAGCTTTCTTT
14	TRBJ2-2	NA	TRBV7-3	NA	CASSPSRDTGELFF	TGTGCCAGCAGCCCAAGCAGGGACACCGGGGAGCTGTTTTTT
16	TRBJ2-7	TRBD1	TRBV7-2	NA	CASRGGGTGNPGEQYF	TGTGCCAGCAGGGGGGGCGGGACAGGCAATCCTGGCGAGCAGTACTTC
17	TRBJ1-6	NA	TRBV27	NA	CASSLYVRSSYNSPLHF	TGTGCCAGCAGTTTATATGTAAGGAGCTCCTATAATTCACCCCTCCACTTT
13	TRBJ1-2	NA	TRBV3-1/TRBV3-2	NA	CASSTGFNYGYTF	TGTGCCAGCAGCACAGGGTTTAACTATGGCTACACCTTC
15	TRBJ1-1	NA	TRBV6-6	NA	CASSYGGHSNTEAFF	TGTGCCAGCAGTTACGGGGGACACTCGAACACTGAAGCTTTCTTT
14	TRBJ2-7	TRBD1	TRBV15	few	CATSRENRGGEQYF	TGTGCCACCAGCAGGGAGAACAGGGGCGGCGAGCAGTACTTC
14	TRBJ2-1	NA	TRBV29-1	NA	CSVEDRTAVNRKFF	TGCAGCGTTGAAGATCGGACAGCCGTGAATCGGAAGTTCTTC
14	TRBJ2-2	TRBD1	TRBV11-3	NA	CASSPQGATGELFF	TGTGCCAGCAGCCCCCAGGGGGCCACCGGGGAGCTGTTTTTT
16	TRBJ2-3	TRBD2	TRBV7-2	NA	CASSTSSGGAADTQYF	TGTGCCAGCAGCACCTCTAGCGGGGGGGCGGCAGATACGCAGTATTTT